A single sample is the source of the 20 T cell receptor beta chains below, sequenced in a study of T cells in Graves' hyperthyroidism and ophthalmopathy. Authors of the study amplified TCR beta CDR3 regions from RNA transcripts. An initial round of RT-PCR targeting the TCR CDR3 relied on the HTBI primer set. TCRdb processed the multiplex PCR reads anew with MiXCR; each CDR3 protein has one entry. The repertoire holds around 610,000 distinct CDR3 sequences, with approximately 15% as singletons. Sequenced sample: blood. All receptors derive from a woman aged 40 to 50 with Graves' ophthalmopathy.

This clonotype was seen at least ten times. V gene TRBV6-2 or TRBV6-3 combines with J gene TRBJ1-2; 10 nucleotides match TRBD1. The germline CDR1 and CDR2 sequences are MNHEY and SVGEGT. CDR3 length: 14 residues. V gave up 6 bases and J gave up 4 bases; unmatched junction bases: 5. The CDR3 is CASSWTGGTYGYTF. CDR3 nucleotide sequence: TGTGCCAGCAGCTGGACAGGGGGAACCTATGGCTACACCTTC.

This clonotype was observed at least ten times. V is TRBV12-3 or TRBV12-4 and J is TRBJ2-1; D gene ambiguous. V shed 7 bases and J shed 6 bases, with 7 bases lying between them. This CDR3 is built from 11 residues. The CDR3 nucleotides read TGTGCCAGCATAAGGAGCAATGAGCAGTTCTTC. Its protein is CASIRSNEQFF.

This clonotype was detected many times. The chain carries TRBV19 and TRBJ1-6, with a weak D call TRBD1 (5 bases). Germline CDR1 and CDR2: LNHDA and SQIVND (reference sequence). The CDR3 is 13 residues long. V gave up 2 bases and J gave up 9 bases, with 8 bases separating them. CDR3 sequence: CASSIIGGSPLHF. CDR3 nucleotides: TGTGCCAGTAGTATAATTGGGGGTTCACCCCTCCACTTT.

This clonotype was seen ten or more times. The gene calls are TRBV6-1 and TRBJ2-5; 7 bases are a match to TRBD1. V shed 4 bases and J 5 bases; nucleotides not matched to a gene: 4. Per germline, CDR1 MNHNS and CDR2 SASEGT. CDR3 length: 13 amino acids. The DNA for the CDR3 is TGTGCCAGCAGTGGACAGGGTGGCGAGACCCAGTACTTC. This codes for CASSGQGGETQYF.

This clonotype was counted many times. The chain recombines TRBV9 with TRBJ2-7; TRBD1 matches at 9 bases. The germline V gene encodes CDR1 SGDLS and CDR2 YYNGEE. The CDR3 extends over 13 amino acids. Trimming cost V 0 bases and J 5 bases; bases outside gene matches: 0. The CDR3 region has the DNA TGTGCCAGCAGCGTAGGGGACAGGGACGAGCAGTACTTC. It translates to CASSVGDRDEQYF.

This clonotype was seen more than once but under ten times. The chain links TRBV28 to TRBJ2-3; 8 bases align to TRBD2. Per the germline V gene, CDR1 is MDHEN and CDR2 is SYDVKM. This CDR3 spans 16 amino acids. The V segment lost 7 bases and the J segment 6 bases; nucleotides outside the gene matches: 15. CDR3 DNA: TGTGCCAGCATGGGGGGGGGACTCGCTAGCGGGGATACGCAGTATTTT. It yields the protein CASMGGGLASGDTQYF.

The CDR3 region is CASSLLFREEGQPQHF. The CDR3 DNA reads as TGTGCCAGCAGCTTACTGTTCAGGGAAGAAGGACAGCCCCAGCATTTT. The chain links TRBV11-2 to TRBJ1-5, with D perhaps TRBD1 (5 bases). Per the germline V gene, CDR1 is SGHAT and CDR2 is FQNNGV. Trimming removed 2 bases from V and 7 bases from J, with 18 bases in between. The CDR3 covers 16 residues.

In its sample, this clonotype was seen many times. This chain connects TRBV20-1 to TRBJ2-2, with TRBD1 matching over 8 bases. CDR3 length equals 16 residues. Germline V gene sequence: CDR1 DFQATT, CDR2 SNEGSKA (reference sequence). Trimming cost V 1 base and J 7 bases; bases outside gene matches: 11. The CDR3 DNA reads as TGCAGTGCTAGAGGGACAGGGACGGTTTCCAGCGGGGAGCTGTTTTTT. Amino acids: CSARGTGTVSSGELFF.

In this sample, this clonotype turned up a few times. The chain uses TRBV6-2 or TRBV6-3 and TRBJ2-5, with a weak D call TRBD2 (6 bases). The CDR3 is 14 amino acids. Germline assignment: CDR1 MNHEY and CDR2 SVGEGT. The V and J ends lost 6 bases and 5 bases respectively, with 16 bases between them. The CDR3 DNA is TGTGCCAGCAGCCCACGACGGAGCGGGGAGACCCAGTACTTC. Translation gives CASSPRRSGETQYF.

The chain employs TRBV18 and TRBJ1-2, with unresolved D. The CDR3 covers 14 residues. V gave up 4 bases and J gave up 3 bases, with 12 bases separating them. Germline CDR1 KGHSH, CDR2 LQKENI. The CDR3 sequence: CASSQGAGDYGYTF. For the CDR3, the DNA is TGTGCCAGCTCACAGGGAGCAGGAGACTATGGCTACACCTTC. Full variable domain (outside the CDR3, taken from reference TRBV18 and TRBJ1-2): NAGVMQNPRHLVRRRGQEARLRCSPMKGHSHVYWYRQLPEEGLKFMVYLQKENIIDESGMPKERFSAEFPKEGPSILRIQQVVRGDSAAYFCASSQGAGDYGYTFGSGTRLTVV.

This clonotype was picked up a small number of times. The genes are TRBV9 and TRBJ2-1, with 8 bases aligning to TRBD2. Trimming at V came to 0 bases and at J to 3 bases, leaving 2 bases not matched to a gene. The CDR3 spans 15 residues. Germline loops: CDR1 SGDLS, CDR2 YYNGEE. The CDR3: CASSVDGRVYNEQFF. The CDR3 coding sequence is TGTGCCAGCAGCGTAGACGGGAGGGTCTACAATGAGCAGTTCTTC.

This chain connects TRBV12-3 or TRBV12-4 to TRBJ2-7; 8 bases agree with TRBD2. This CDR3 comprises 15 residues. V lost 4 bases, J lost 3 bases, and 8 bases stayed unmatched. CDR3 loop: CASSSPPAGVYEQYF. The CDR3 DNA is TGTGCCAGCAGTTCCCCCCCAGCGGGGGTCTACGAGCAGTACTTC.

This clonotype was recorded many times. This chain uses TRBV4-2 with TRBJ2-7; D gene ambiguous. With 0 bases removed from V and 0 bases from J, the gap between germline ends came to 9 bases. Germline V gene lookup returns CDR1 LGHNA and CDR2 YNFKEQ. This CDR3 spans 15 amino acids. CDR3 DNA sequence: TGTGCCAGCAGCCAAGATCAGGTCCTCTCCTACGAGCAGTACTTC. Protein: CASSQDQVLSYEQYF.

V usage is TRBV6-5 and J usage is TRBJ1-1; no reliable D call. The CDR3 is 16 amino acids. Germline V CDR1 and CDR2: MNHEY, SVGAGI. V lost 0 bases to trimming and J lost 1 base, with 12 bases between them. The CDR3 protein is CASSYSLLEPNTEAFF. CDR3 DNA sequence: TGTGCCAGCAGTTACTCTCTGTTAGAACCGAACACTGAAGCTTTCTTT.

This clonotype was seen ten or more times. CDR3 region: CASSPSAAYEQYF. CDR3 DNA sequence: TGTGCCAGCAGCCCCTCCGCTGCCTACGAGCAGTACTTC. V gene TRBV7-2 combines with J gene TRBJ2-7; no reliable D call. The V gene lost 5 bases and the J gene lost 2 bases, with 10 bases spanning the gap. The CDR3 sequence is 13 residues long. The germline CDR1 and CDR2 sequences are SGHTA and FQGNSA.

The chain combines TRBV3-1 with TRBJ1-1, with D maybe TRBD1 (6 bases). Between the trimmed V and J ends, which lost 1 base and 1 base, there was a span of 10 bases. The germline V gene has CDR1 LGHDT and CDR2 YNNKEL (reference sequence). This CDR3 comprises 15 residues. CDR3 region: CASSQVGGSNTEAFF. The CDR3 DNA reads as TGTGCCAGCAGCCAAGTCGGGGGCTCGAACACTGAAGCTTTCTTT.

This clonotype was counted ten times or more. The chain combines TRBV28 with TRBJ1-5; 7 nucleotides agree with TRBD1. Germline values: CDR1 MDHEN, CDR2 SYDVKM. V was clipped by 2 bases and J by 8 bases; unmatched bases: 6. The CDR3 has 14 residues. The CDR3 sequence: CASSLGQVGEPQHF. CDR3 nucleotides: TGTGCCAGCAGTTTAGGACAGGTCGGTGAGCCCCAGCATTTT. Together with reference TRBV28 and TRBJ1-5, the CDR3 gives the full variable domain: DVKVTQSSRYLVKRTGEKVFLECVQDMDHENMFWYRQDPGLGLRLIYFSYDVKMKEKGDIPEGYSVSREKKERFSLILESASTNQTSMYLCASSLGQVGEPQHFGDGTRLSIL.

The table lists this clonotype with a few counts. This chain connects TRBV7-9 to TRBJ1-1; D uncertain. Germline assignment: CDR1 SEHNR and CDR2 FQNEAQ (reference sequence). V lost 5 bases and J lost 4, with 17 bases in between. This CDR3 contains 15 residues. For the CDR3, the DNA is TGTGCCAGCAGCCCCCGGTTGGGCACGGGCACTGAAGCTTTCTTT. It translates to CASSPRLGTGTEAFF.

This clonotype was observed many times. The chain has TRBV6-1 and TRBJ2-5; no firm D call. The ends were cut back, 3 bases at V and 10 bases at J, with 6 bases in the middle. Per germline, CDR1 MNHNS and CDR2 SASEGT. This CDR3 comprises 10 residues. The DNA for the CDR3 is TGTGCCAGCAGTGAGGCCAGCCAGTACTTC. As protein: CASSEASQYF.

This clonotype was recorded many times. The chain carries TRBV12-3 or TRBV12-4 and TRBJ1-1; D unclear. The CDR3 consists of 13 residues. The V gene lost 3 bases and the J gene lost 1 base, with 6 bases spanning the gap. CDR3 bases: TGTGCCAGCAGTTTGAGACAGAACACTGAAGCTTTCTTT. Residues: CASSLRQNTEAFF.